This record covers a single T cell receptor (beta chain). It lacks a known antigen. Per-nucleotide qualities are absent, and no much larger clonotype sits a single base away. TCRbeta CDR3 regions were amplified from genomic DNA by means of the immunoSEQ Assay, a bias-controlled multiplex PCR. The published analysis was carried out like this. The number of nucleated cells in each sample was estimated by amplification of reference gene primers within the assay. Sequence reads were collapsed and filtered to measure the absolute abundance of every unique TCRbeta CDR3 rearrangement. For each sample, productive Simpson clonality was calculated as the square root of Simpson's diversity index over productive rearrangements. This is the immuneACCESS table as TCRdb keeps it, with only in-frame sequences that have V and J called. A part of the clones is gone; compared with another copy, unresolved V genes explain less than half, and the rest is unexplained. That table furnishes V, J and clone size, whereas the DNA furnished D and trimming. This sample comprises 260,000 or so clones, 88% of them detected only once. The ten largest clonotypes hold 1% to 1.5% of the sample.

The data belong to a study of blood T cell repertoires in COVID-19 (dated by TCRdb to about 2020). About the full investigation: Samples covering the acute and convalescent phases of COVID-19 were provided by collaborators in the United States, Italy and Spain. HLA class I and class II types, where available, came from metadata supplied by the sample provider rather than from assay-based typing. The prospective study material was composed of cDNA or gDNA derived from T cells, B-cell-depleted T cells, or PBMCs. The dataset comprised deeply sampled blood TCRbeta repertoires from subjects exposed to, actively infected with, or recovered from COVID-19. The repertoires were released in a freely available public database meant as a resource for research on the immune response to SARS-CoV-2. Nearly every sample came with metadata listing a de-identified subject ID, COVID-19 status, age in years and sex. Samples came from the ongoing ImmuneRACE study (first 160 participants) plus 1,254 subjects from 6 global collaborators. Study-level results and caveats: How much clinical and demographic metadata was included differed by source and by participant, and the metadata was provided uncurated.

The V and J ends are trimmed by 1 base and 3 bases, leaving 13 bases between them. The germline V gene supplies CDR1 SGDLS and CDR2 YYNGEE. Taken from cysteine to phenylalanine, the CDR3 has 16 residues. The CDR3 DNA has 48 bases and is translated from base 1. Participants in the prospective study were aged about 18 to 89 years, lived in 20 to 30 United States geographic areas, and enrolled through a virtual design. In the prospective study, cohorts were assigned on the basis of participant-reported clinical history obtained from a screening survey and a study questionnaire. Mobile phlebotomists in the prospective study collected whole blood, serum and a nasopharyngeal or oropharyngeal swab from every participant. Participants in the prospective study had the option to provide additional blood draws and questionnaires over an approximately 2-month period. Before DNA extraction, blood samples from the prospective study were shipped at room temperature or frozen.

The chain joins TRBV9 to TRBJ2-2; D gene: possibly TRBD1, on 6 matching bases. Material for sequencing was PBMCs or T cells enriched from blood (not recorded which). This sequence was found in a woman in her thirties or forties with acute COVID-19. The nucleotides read TGTGCCAGCAGCGTAAGCACAGGGTTACACACCGGGGAGCTGTTTTTT. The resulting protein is CASSVSTGLHTGELFF.